This passage covers 15 T cell receptor beta chains from one sample sequenced in a study of cytomegalovirus exposure and HLA in healthy donors. It was with 60 Vbeta and 13 Jbeta primers that the PCR ran. Clones were read by immunoSEQ multiplex PCR, and TCRdb kept only the in-frame ones, dropping some. The data hold 150,000 to 160,000 clones, with approximately 75% observed a single time. Material: PBMCs. The receptors were sampled from a man between 18 and 29 years old in good health and CMV-seronegative.

The J gene is TRBJ1-2, the V gene TRBV12-5; D is perhaps TRBD1 (5 bases). V was shortened by 1 base and J by 8 bases, with 14 bases between the two germline ends. Germline CDR1 LGHNT, CDR2 FRNRAP. The CDR3 is 14 amino acids. The CDR3 sequence is CASGLGRRGEGYTF. Here the CDR3 DNA reads TGTGCTAGTGGTTTGGGCCGCCGGGGGGAGGGCTACACCTTC.

V gene TRBV12-5 combines with J gene TRBJ1-5; 9 nucleotides agree with TRBD1. CDR3 length equals 16 residues. The germline gives CDR1 LGHNT, CDR2 FRNRAP. Unmatched junction bases numbered 6, after V lost 0 bases and J lost 6 bases. DNA for the CDR3: TGTGCTAGTGGTTTGGTAGGGACAGGGTGTGTTCAGCCCCAGCATTTT. Amino acid sequence: CASGLVGTGCVQPQHF.

The chain carries TRBV10-3 and TRBJ1-5, with a possible D match to TRBD1 (5 bases). The CDR3 is 15 amino acids. The germline V gene has CDR1 ENHRY and CDR2 SYGVKD. The V end lost 2 bases, the J end lost 4 bases, and 12 bases lay between the germline ends. The CDR3 here is CAISEGQGPNQPQHF. For the CDR3, the DNA is TGTGCCATCAGTGAGGGGCAGGGCCCTAATCAGCCCCAGCATTTT.

This clone was counted only a few times. The J gene is TRBJ2-3, the V gene TRBV5-4; D is unresolved. V lost 2 bases, J lost 0 bases, and 13 bases lay in between. This CDR3 is 16 amino acids long. Germline V gene data show CDR1 as SGHNT and CDR2 as YYREEE (reference sequence). This CDR3 reads CASSFSQFASTDTQYF. Here the CDR3 DNA reads TGTGCCAGCAGCTTTTCGCAGTTTGCTAGCACAGATACGCAGTATTTT.

The chain has TRBV5-1 and TRBJ2-5, with 10 bases identical to TRBD2. V shed 1 base, J shed 5 bases, and the junction held 11 bases outside the gene matches. CDR3 length: 17 amino acids. The germline V gene encodes CDR1 SGHRS and CDR2 YFSETQ. The CDR3 nucleotides read TGCGCCAGCAGCTTGAGCCCCCCGGGAGCGGGGGGGGAGACCCAGTACTTC. Translating it yields CASSLSPPGAGGETQYF.

The V and J genes are TRBV27 and TRBJ2-7, with D possibly TRBD2 on 6 matching bases. Germline V lookup: CDR1 MNHEY, CDR2 SMNVEV (reference sequence). V was trimmed by 5 bases and J by 7 bases, leaving 18 bases between them. There are 14 residues in the CDR3. The CDR3 sequence is CASSDLENREEQYF. The CDR3 DNA reads TGTGCCAGCAGTGACTTGGAAAATCGGGAGGAGCAGTACTTC.

This chain connects TRBV16 to TRBJ1-2, with no clear D. This CDR3 comprises 14 residues. Germline assignment: CDR1 KGHSY and CDR2 FQNENV. The ends were cut back, 2 bases at V and 4 bases at J, with 11 bases in the middle. CDR3 nucleotide sequence: TGTGCCAGCAGCCAAGGCACAGCGGGCTATGGCTACACCTTC. This translates into CASSQGTAGYGYTF.

This chain uses TRBV4-2 with TRBJ2-7, with D possibly TRBD1 on 6 matching bases. Germline lookup yields CDR1 LGHNA and CDR2 YNFKEQ. There are 15 residues in the CDR3. Trimming stripped 0 bases from V and 2 bases from J, with 11 bases between. The CDR3 bases are TGTGCCAGCAGCCAAGATAGCCAGGGGACCTACGAGCAGTACTTC. Its translation is CASSQDSQGTYEQYF.

The chain has TRBV5-5 and TRBJ2-5; D is unresolved. Germline V gene sequence: CDR1 SGHKS, CDR2 YYEKEE (reference sequence). The length of the CDR3 is 14 residues. Deletions cut 2 bases from V and 1 base from J, with 9 bases between. The CDR3 spells CASSFATVQETQYF. The CDR3 DNA sequence: TGTGCCAGCAGCTTCGCAACAGTCCAAGAGACCCAGTACTTC.

This clone has only one observation. This chain joins TRBV5-1 and TRBJ2-1, with a tentative D call TRBD2 (6 bases). The CDR3 consists of 16 residues. Germline V CDR1 and CDR2: SGHRS, YFSETQ. Trimming shortened V by 0 bases and J by 2 bases, and 12 bases separated the two germline ends. CDR3 nucleotides: TGCGCCAGCAGCTTGGCTCTTGCGGGGACCTACAATGAGCAGTTCTTC. Its protein product is CASSLALAGTYNEQFF.

This clone was counted a few times. This chain connects TRBV6-5 to TRBJ1-1; unclear D gene. Trimming left V 2 bases short and J 1 base short, with 11 bases between. Germline CDR1 MNHEY, CDR2 SVGAGI. The CDR3 is 15 residues long. In nucleotides, the CDR3 is TGTGCCAGCAGTTACCTTGGGAGGTCGAACACTGAAGCTTTCTTT. Translating it yields CASSYLGRSNTEAFF.

The V and J genes are TRBV28 and TRBJ1-6, with 8 bases aligning to TRBD1. This CDR3 is 15 amino acids long. The germline CDR1 and CDR2 sequences are MDHEN and SYDVKM. V was pared by 3 bases and J by 7 bases, with 5 bases of the junction left unmatched. The CDR3 loop reads CASSFRAGGNSPLHF. CDR3 DNA sequence: TGTGCCAGCAGTTTTCGGGCAGGGGGCAATTCACCCCTCCACTTT.

This chain joins TRBV29-1 and TRBJ2-1, with 8 bases identical to TRBD2. The germline V gene encodes CDR1 SQVTM and CDR2 ANQGSEA. CDR3 size: 14 residues. The trim removed 2 bases at V and 10 bases at J, leaving 10 bases unmatched. The CDR3 DNA reads TGCAGCGTTGAACGGGCGGGGGGCCAATGGGAGCAGTTCTTC. Translated, it gives CSVERAGGQWEQFF.

This clone has just one count. The chain is built from TRBV18 and TRBJ2-5; D unresolved. V was trimmed by 2 bases and J by 2 bases, leaving 9 bases between them. This CDR3 comprises 14 residues. CDR1 and CDR2 (germline): KGHSH, LQKENI. The CDR3, as DNA: TGTGCCAGCTCACCAACTGGAGCGCAAGAGACCCAGTACTTC. Encoded protein: CASSPTGAQETQYF.

This clone was observed a single time. The genes are TRBV5-1 and TRBJ2-4, with 9 bases aligning to TRBD1. The CDR3 length is 19 residues. The trim removed 1 base at V and 0 bases at J, leaving 11 bases unmatched. CDR1 is SGHRS, CDR2 YFSETQ, per germline. In nucleotides, the CDR3 is TGCGCCAGCAGCTTGACGGGACAGGGATATGGTCTAGCCAAAAACATTCAGTACTTC. Encoded protein: CASSLTGQGYGLAKNIQYF.